This T cell receptor (beta chain) was found in a study of CD8 T cells in Susac syndrome. The authors carried out high-throughput sequencing of TCR beta. They applied it to CD8+ and CD4+ T cells obtained from blood. Patients with Susac syndrome met the recently defined diagnostic criteria for definite or probable disease. Reverse transcription of roughly 0.45 to 1 ug RNA used random hexamers. The method of amplification for TCR beta CDR3 was immunoSEQ multiplex PCR, covering 54 Vbeta and 13 Jbeta. TCRdb called the immunoSEQ multiplex PCR reads again in MiXCR, with one record for every CDR3 protein. The sample includes approximately 260,000 distinct CDR3 sequences, around 96% of them seen just once. V was pared by 4 bases and J by 2 bases, with 12 bases between. Germline-derived CDR1 and CDR2 are SQVTM and ANQGSEA. CDR3 length: 13 amino acids.

Sequenced input: CD4+ T cells from PBMCs. The receptor was isolated from a human donor with Susac syndrome. The V and J genes are TRBV29-1 and TRBJ2-7; D perhaps matches TRBD2 (6 bases). The CDR3 reads CSVVPREPYEQYF. CDR3 in DNA: TGCAGCGTTGTCCCGCGGGAACCCTACGAGCAGTACTTC.